This T cell receptor (beta chain) was identified in a study of blood T cell repertoires in COVID-19. To note about this clone: This same CDR3 is encoded by further DNA sequences in the sample.

The germline V gene has CDR1 SGHVS and CDR2 FQNEAQ. This CDR3 has 13 residues. V lost 5 bases and J 0 bases, leaving 8 bases between the germline ends. Per the original data handling: The assay estimated nucleated cells by amplifying reference gene primers. Using immunoSEQ multiplex PCR, the repertoire was profiled, and TCRdb retains in-frame clones only, with some absent. The DNA gave D and trimming, while V, J and clone size come from that table. This table holds about 260,000 clones, roughly 90% found once. The sequence was collected from a man aged 55 to 70 who had recovered from COVID-19. The V and J genes are TRBV7-8 and TRBJ2-7; D is uncertain. Sequenced sample: peripheral blood. This chain's CDR3 is CASSLVSSYEQYF. The CDR3 DNA is TGTGCCAGCAGCCTAGTGAGCTCCTACGAGCAGTACTTC.